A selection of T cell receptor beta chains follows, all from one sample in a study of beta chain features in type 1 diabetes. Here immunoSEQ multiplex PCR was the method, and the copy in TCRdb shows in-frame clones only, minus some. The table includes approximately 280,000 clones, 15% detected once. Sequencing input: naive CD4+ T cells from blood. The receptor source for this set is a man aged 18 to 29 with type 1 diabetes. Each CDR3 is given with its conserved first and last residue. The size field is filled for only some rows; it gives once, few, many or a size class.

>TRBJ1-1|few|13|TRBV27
CASSLWGGDEAFF
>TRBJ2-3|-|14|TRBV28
CASRLQSPTGTQYF
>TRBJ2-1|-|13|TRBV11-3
CASSSSSGGGQFF
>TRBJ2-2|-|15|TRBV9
CASSVGHTNTGELFF
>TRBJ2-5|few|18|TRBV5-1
CASRLSFRGDRGQETQYF
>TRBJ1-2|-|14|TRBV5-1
CASSFGDRDYGYTF
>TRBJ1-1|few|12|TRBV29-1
CSVRTGYTEAFF
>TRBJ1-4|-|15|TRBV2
CASSYPGQSNEKLFF
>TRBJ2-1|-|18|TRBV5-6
CASSFGTSGGSSYNEQFF
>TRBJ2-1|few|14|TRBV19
CASSIVAGVNEQFF
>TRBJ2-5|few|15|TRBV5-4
CASSSDSRGWETQYF
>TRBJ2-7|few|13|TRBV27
CASSFEAGYEQYF
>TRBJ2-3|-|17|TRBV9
CASSPRGGPPSTDTQYF
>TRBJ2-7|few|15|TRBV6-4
CASSDRGQTIYEQYF
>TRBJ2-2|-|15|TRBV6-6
CASSRTGGNTGELFF
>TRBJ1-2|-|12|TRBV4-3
CASSQADYGYTF
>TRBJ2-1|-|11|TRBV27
CASSPGLGVFF
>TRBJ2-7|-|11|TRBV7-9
CASSIRGEQYF
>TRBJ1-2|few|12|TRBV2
CASSVRRYGYTF
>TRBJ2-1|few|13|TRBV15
CATSRQQGNEQFF
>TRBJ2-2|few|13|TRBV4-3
CASSQDLTGELFF
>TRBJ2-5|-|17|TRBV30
CAWSVIWSGGNQETQYF
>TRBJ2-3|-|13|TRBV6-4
CASSTGSTDTQYF
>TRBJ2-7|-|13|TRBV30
CAWSVGGGGTEYF
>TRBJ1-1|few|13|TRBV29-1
CSGGGVMNTEAFF
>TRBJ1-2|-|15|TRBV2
CASSDPGWADLGYTF
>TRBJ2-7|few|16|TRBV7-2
CASSISGTGGGYEQYF
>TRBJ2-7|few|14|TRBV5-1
CASSEGGLSYEQYF
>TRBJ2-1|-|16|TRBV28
CASCTAGEQRRDEQFF
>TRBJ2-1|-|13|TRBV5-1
CASSFGRDNEQFF
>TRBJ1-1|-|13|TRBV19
CASSISVNTEAFF
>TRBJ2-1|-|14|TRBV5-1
CASSLGRAFDEQFF
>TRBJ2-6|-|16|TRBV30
CAWTDTLLSGANVLTF
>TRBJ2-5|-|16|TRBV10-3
CAIRTETSGGAETQYF
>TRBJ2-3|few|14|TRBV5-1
CASSSTPGTDTQYF
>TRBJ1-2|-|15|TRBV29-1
CSDKKPGTGVFGYTF
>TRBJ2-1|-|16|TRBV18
CASSPSVGVKDNEQFF
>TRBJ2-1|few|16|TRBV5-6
CASSLRSGDTWAEQFF
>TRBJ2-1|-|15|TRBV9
CASSVSSGGANEQFF
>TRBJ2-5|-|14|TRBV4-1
CASSRTQGKETQYF
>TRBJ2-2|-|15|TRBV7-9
CASSLRTVNTGELFF
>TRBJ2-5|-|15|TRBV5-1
CASSRPSGARETQYF
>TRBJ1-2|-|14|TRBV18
CASSPDQWTRGYTF
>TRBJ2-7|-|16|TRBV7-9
CASTERTTGSSYEQYF
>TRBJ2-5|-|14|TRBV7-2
CASSHSGGAQTQYF
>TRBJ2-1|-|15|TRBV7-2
CASSLAKSSYNEQFF
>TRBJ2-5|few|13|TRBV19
CASSSTGRETQYF
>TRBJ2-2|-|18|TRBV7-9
CASSPPNPGTKNTGELFF
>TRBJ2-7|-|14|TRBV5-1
CASSSGQGLYEQYF
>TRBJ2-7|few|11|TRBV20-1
CSATSNYEQYF